This passage covers 10 T cell receptor beta chains from one sample sequenced in a study of human thymus T cells. The data were produced by immunoSEQ multiplex PCR, yet TCRdb's version contains in-frame clones alone and is incomplete. The data contain 55,000 to 85,000 clones, 85% to 95% of them singletons. Thymus specimens were resections from corrective heart surgery. Material: thymus tissue. The receptors stem from a girl under three years old with a congenital heart defect but otherwise immunologically healthy.

The V call is TRBV4-1, the J call TRBJ1-5; D ambiguous. The V and J ends lost 1 base and 9 bases respectively, with 13 bases between them. The CDR3 contains 14 residues. Per the germline V gene, CDR1 is MGHRA and CDR2 is YSYEKL. Here the CDR3 reads CASSQALRPRPQHF. The CDR3 nucleotides read TGCGCCAGCAGCCAAGCGCTCCGTCCTCGGCCCCAGCATTTT.

The gene calls are TRBV4-1 and TRBJ2-5; 10 bases line up with TRBD1. The junction had 3 bases not matched to a gene; V was cut back by 2 bases and J by 0 bases. The CDR3 consists of 16 residues. The germline V gene has CDR1 MGHRA and CDR2 YSYEKL. The CDR3 DNA reads as TGCGCCAGCAGCCAAACCGGGACAGGGGACCAAGAGACCCAGTACTTC. Translating gives CASSQTGTGDQETQYF.

V is TRBV19 and J is TRBJ1-2; weak D call: TRBD1 (5 bases). This CDR3 region has 15 residues. Looked up from germline, CDR1 is LNHDA and CDR2 is SQIVND (reference sequence). Trimming took 5 bases from V and 3 from J, leaving 16 bases between them. The CDR3 bases are TGTGCCAGTAGTCCCGGGACCGAAAAAGACTATGGCTACACCTTC. Translation gives CASSPGTEKDYGYTF.

The CDR3 DNA is TGTGCCAGTACAGGGTCAGATACGCAGTATTTT. It encodes CASTGSDTQYF. The chain uses TRBV21-1 and TRBJ2-3; TRBD1 is the table's D call and was not checked against the DNA. TRBV21-1 corresponds to a pseudogene. This CDR3 has 11 residues.

The V gene is TRBV7-2, the J gene TRBJ2-5; D might be TRBD2 (5 bases). Germline CDR1 and CDR2: SGHTA and FQGNSA. The V gene lost 6 bases and the J gene lost 5 bases, with 10 bases spanning the gap. This CDR3 spans 12 amino acids. CDR3 loop: CASSPRAETQYF. The CDR3 DNA follows: TGTGCCAGCAGTCCGCGGGCGGAGACCCAGTACTTC. Variable domain in full (rest from reference TRBV7-2 and TRBJ2-5): GAGVSQSPSNKVTEKGKDVELRCDPISGHTALYWYRQSLGQGLEFLIYFQGNSAPDKSGLPSDRFSAERTGGSVSTLTIQRTQQEDSAVYLCASSPRAETQYFGPGTRLLVL.

The genes are TRBV5-1 and TRBJ1-2, with 8 nucleotides matching TRBD1. The CDR3 sequence is 14 residues long. V lost 0 bases to trimming and J lost 8 bases; unmatched junction nucleotides: 6. Germline lookup yields CDR1 SGHRS and CDR2 YFSETQ. The CDR3 reads CASSLAGQGAGYTF. In DNA, the CDR3 is TGCGCCAGCAGCTTGGCCGGGCAGGGGGCGGGCTACACCTTC.

This clone came up a few times. The V and J genes are TRBV7-2 and TRBJ1-5; TRBD1 aligns across 9 bases. The J segment lost 4 bases and the V segment lost 3 bases, leaving 1 base of the junction unmatched. Germline CDR1 reads SGHTA; CDR2 reads FQGNSA. There are 14 residues in the CDR3. The CDR3 nucleotides are TGTGCCAGCAGCTTGGACAGGGGAAATCAGCCCCAGCATTTT. This encodes CASSLDRGNQPQHF. The entire variable domain, with the rest obtained from reference TRBV7-2 and TRBJ1-5, is as follows: GAGVSQSPSNKVTEKGKDVELRCDPISGHTALYWYRQSLGQGLEFLIYFQGNSAPDKSGLPSDRFSAERTGGSVSTLTIQRTQQEDSAVYLCASSLDRGNQPQHFGDGTRLSIL.

This chain connects TRBV10-3 to TRBJ2-7; D is perhaps TRBD2 (6 bases). Germline CDR1 is ENHRY and CDR2 is SYGVKD. Trimming pared 6 bases from V and 2 bases from J, leaving 17 bases between. This CDR3 comprises 15 residues. In DNA form, the CDR3 reads TGTGCCATCAGGGGTAGCGGTCTCCGGCCCTACGAGCAGTACTTC. Translating gives CAIRGSGLRPYEQYF.

The chain couples TRBV25-1 to TRBJ1-1; TRBD1 is a possible D gene (6 bases). Trimming cost V 7 bases and J 0 bases, with 9 bases left between them. CDR3 size: 13 residues. Germline CDR1 reads MGHDK; CDR2 reads SYGVNS. The DNA of the CDR3 is TGTGCCAGCACCCAGGGGATGAACACTGAAGCTTTCTTT. It specifies CASTQGMNTEAFF.

V gene TRBV28 combines with J gene TRBJ2-1; 8 bases align to TRBD1. J was trimmed by 0 bases and V by 2 bases; bases with no gene match: 3. The length of the CDR3 is 16 residues. Germline assignment: CDR1 MDHEN and CDR2 SYDVKM. The CDR3 bases are TGTGCCAGCAGTTTAATAGGGACAGGCTCCTACAATGAGCAGTTCTTC. Translated: CASSLIGTGSYNEQFF.